This record covers a single TCR beta chain. Its antigen remains unidentified. This sample is part of a study of siplizumab effects on memory and regulatory T cells. Broader study findings: The authors mapped only a minor fraction of alloreactive clones to unstimulated subsets. The mean Treg-derived percentage of mappable alloreactive CD4+ clones was 55% to 75% with siplizumab compared with 25% to 30% in controls. Siplizumab produced a significant reduction in alloreactive sequences that were traceable to unstimulated CD4+ memory cells.

Clones were sequenced by immunoSEQ multiplex PCR, and TCRdb holds only the in-frame ones, with some missing. The data hold 110,000 or so clones, with about 92% observed a single time. This CDR3 spans 13 amino acids. Germline assignment: CDR1 LNHDA and CDR2 SQIVND (reference sequence). V shed 5 bases and J 5 bases; nucleotides not matched to a gene: 3. The sample taken for sequencing was Tregs sorted from blood. V gene TRBV19 combines with J gene TRBJ1-1; 9 positions match TRBD1. This TCR was recovered from a human donor in good health. CDR3 DNA sequence: TGTGCCAGTAGTTTTGACAGGGGGACTGAAGCTTTCTTT. Protein: CASSFDRGTEAFF.